This note documents a single T cell receptor beta chain sequence. Original data processing: Amplification of reference gene primers was used by the study to estimate nucleated cell counts. TCRdb's copy holds only in-frame clones and misses some; the assay was immunoSEQ multiplex PCR. V, J and clone size are taken as reported in that table, and D and trimming were inferred from the DNA itself. The sample contains roughly 190,000 clones, roughly four fifths of which appear only once. Per germline, CDR1 LNHDA and CDR2 SQIVND (reference sequence). The CDR3 sequence is 16 residues long. Germline trimming cut 4 bases from V and 1 base from J; bases unmatched to any gene: 8. The data stem from a study of blood T cell repertoires in COVID-19. Study-wide background: COVID-19 samples from acute and convalescent phases originated in the United States, Italy and Spain.

V is TRBV19 and J is TRBJ2-3, with 7 nucleotides matching TRBD2. This sequence originates from a human donor with acute or convalescent COVID-19. The donor label of this sample is uncertain. The sequenced sample consisted of peripheral blood. The CDR3 loop is CASSSPRTSGTDTQYF. The CDR3, as DNA: TGTGCCAGTAGTAGCCCCAGAACTAGCGGCACAGATACGCAGTATTTT.